The next 13 T cell receptor beta chains were all read from a single sample in a study of T cell repertoires in cytomegalovirus infection. These receptors lack a known antigen. Using its own MiXCR run on the reads, TCRdb lists one record per CDR3 protein. The sample consists of approximately 110,000 distinct CDR3 sequences, under 50% of them appearing once. Sample: CD8+ T cells from cultured PBMCs, taken from culture after CMV antigen stimulation. The receptor set was obtained from a human donor in good health (CMV status not recorded). Some clones in this sample may be carry-over from other donors' samples.

This clonotype has only a few counts. This chain connects TRBV4-1 to TRBJ1-6, with 7 nucleotides matching TRBD1. Per germline, CDR1 MGHRA and CDR2 YSYEKL. The V and J ends lost 3 bases and 5 bases, in that order; junction bases with no gene match: 10. The CDR3 has 17 residues. CDR3 sequence reads: CASSQDAGGFNNSPLHF. The CDR3 DNA sequence: TGCGCCAGCAGCCAGGACGCAGGGGGTTTCAATAATTCACCCCTCCACTTT.

The chain links TRBV6-5 to TRBJ1-6, with TRBD1 matching over 11 bases. J was trimmed by 9 bases and V by 2 bases; bases with no gene match: 0. This CDR3 contains 14 residues. Germline V gives CDR1 MNHEY, CDR2 SVGAGI. CDR3 DNA sequence: TGTGCCAGCAGTTACGGGACAGGGGGTTCACCCCTCCACTTT. Protein product: CASSYGTGGSPLHF.

This clonotype has more than one count but fewer than ten. This chain connects TRBV7-8 to TRBJ2-7; D unresolved. The V gene's germline CDR1 is SGHVS and CDR2 FQNEAQ. The CDR3 spans 15 residues. V lost 5 bases, J lost 2 bases, and 16 bases lay in between. CDR3 protein: CASSIELADPYEQYF. Here the CDR3 DNA reads TGTGCCAGCAGCATCGAGCTCGCGGACCCCTACGAGCAGTACTTC.

The chain couples TRBV9 to TRBJ2-5; D not certain. Germline V gene data show CDR1 as SGDLS and CDR2 as YYNGEE. This CDR3 has 11 amino acids. V dropped 0 bases and J dropped 4 bases, with 1 base sitting between them. The CDR3 DNA reads as TGTGCCAGCAGCGTAGCAGAGACCCAGTACTTC. As protein: CASSVAETQYF.

The V gene is TRBV5-4, the J gene TRBJ2-2; 9 bases line up with TRBD2. Germline trimming cut 5 bases from V and 6 bases from J; bases unmatched to any gene: 2. CDR3 size: 13 residues. Germline-derived CDR1 and CDR2 are SGHNT and YYREEE (reference sequence). The CDR3 DNA reads TGTGCCAGCAGGACTAGCGGATCCGGGGAGCTGTTTTTT. Its translation is CASRTSGSGELFF.

This clonotype occurred once. The chain combines TRBV27 with TRBJ2-1; D may be TRBD1 (6 bases). The ends were cut back, 5 bases at V and 8 bases at J, with 16 bases in the middle. This CDR3 comprises 14 residues. Germline V gene lookup returns CDR1 MNHEY and CDR2 SMNVEV (reference sequence). The CDR3 DNA reads as TGTGCCAGCAGTGCTCGGACAGCGGTCGATGAGCAGTTCTTC. It yields the protein CASSARTAVDEQFF.

This chain joins TRBV12-3 or TRBV12-4 and TRBJ1-1; 9 bases map to TRBD1. The length of the CDR3 is 13 residues. V shed 6 bases and J 3 bases; nucleotides not matched to a gene: 2. This chain's CDR3 is CASRGQGYTEAFF. The CDR3 nucleotides are TGTGCCAGCAGGGGACAGGGCTACACTGAAGCTTTCTTT.

The CDR3 protein is CASRLDRGSVGELFF. The CDR3 DNA follows: TGTGCCAGCAGATTAGACAGGGGATCGGTCGGGGAGCTGTTTTTT. The V gene is TRBV6-6, the J gene TRBJ2-2, with 8 positions matching TRBD1. Germline CDR1 MNHNY, CDR2 SVGAGI (reference sequence). The CDR3 runs 15 residues. The junction had 10 bases not matched to a gene; V was cut back by 6 bases and J by 7 bases.

This clonotype was seen repeatedly, ten times or more. The gene calls are TRBV7-2 and TRBJ2-1; 12 bases align to TRBD2. Germline loops: CDR1 SGHTA, CDR2 FQGNSA. This CDR3 has 14 amino acids. The junction had 2 bases not matched to a gene; V was cut back by 4 bases and J by 7 bases. The CDR3 protein is CASSWLAGGNEQFF. CDR3 sequence (DNA): TGTGCCAGCAGCTGGCTAGCGGGGGGGAATGAGCAGTTCTTC.

This chain uses TRBV7-9 with TRBJ2-2; 7 bases align to TRBD2. Germline V CDR1 and CDR2: SEHNR, FQNEAQ (reference sequence). Trimming took 3 bases from V and 16 from J; bases not matched to a gene: 11. CDR3 length: 13 residues. CDR3 coding DNA: TGTGCCAGCAGCTTGGCCGACCCGGGACTAACGTTTTTT. It yields the protein CASSLADPGLTFF.

V and J are TRBV18 and TRBJ2-3, with D maybe TRBD1 (6 bases). This CDR3 is 16 amino acids long. Germline V lookup: CDR1 KGHSH, CDR2 LQKENI. V lost 2 bases, J lost 2 bases, and 14 bases lay in between. The CDR3 bases are TGTGCCAGCTCACCATTCAGGGGAGAATACACAGATACGCAGTATTTT. Translation: CASSPFRGEYTDTQYF.

The CDR3 protein is CASSIGLTGTASSYEQYF. CDR3 bases: TGTGCCAGCAGCATCGGTTTAACCGGGACGGCGAGCTCCTACGAGCAGTACTTC. The chain recombines TRBV7-2 with TRBJ2-7; D may be TRBD1 or TRBD2 (5 bases each). Germline lookup yields CDR1 SGHTA and CDR2 FQGNSA. This CDR3 is 18 amino acids long. Trimming removed 5 bases at V and 0 bases at J, with 23 bases between.

CDR3 DNA: TGTGCCAGCAGCGTACACAGGGGAATAGATACGCAGTATTTT. Translated: CASSVHRGIDTQYF. The chain links TRBV7-2 to TRBJ2-3; TRBD1 matches 7 bases. V was clipped by 5 bases and J by 5 bases; unmatched bases: 7. The V gene's germline CDR1 is SGHTA and CDR2 FQGNSA. The CDR3 is made up of 14 amino acids.